Listed here are 13 T cell receptor beta chains from one sample, sequenced in a study of graft-versus-host responses after intestinal transplantation. The assay was immunoSEQ multiplex PCR, and TCRdb's table has in-frame clones only and misses some. The sample consists of about 98,000 clones, 86% of them appearing once. The input for sequencing was PBMCs, taken 255 days after intestinal transplant. The receptors were gathered from a human patient who received an intestinal transplant, so some T cells may come from the graft donor.

The chain recombines TRBV2 with TRBJ2-1; 8 positions match TRBD1. Germline CDR1 is SNHLY and CDR2 is FYNNEI. CDR3 length: 15 amino acids. Trimming at V came to 3 bases and at J to 9 bases, leaving 10 bases not matched to a gene. The CDR3 loop is CASSEGQGANGEQFF. CDR3 coding DNA: TGTGCCAGCAGTGAGGGGCAGGGGGCAAACGGTGAGCAGTTCTTC.

The V and J genes are TRBV7-2 and TRBJ1-5; D unclear. The CDR3 contains 16 residues. Germline V gene data show CDR1 as SGHTA and CDR2 as FQGNSA. Trimming took off 1 base at V and 6 bases at J, with 16 bases between the two ends. Here the CDR3 DNA reads TGTGCCAGCAGCTTAGATGTTTTAGGGTTTGGTCAGCCCCAGCATTTT. As protein: CASSLDVLGFGQPQHF.

The gene calls are TRBV2 and TRBJ1-2; D not resolved. CDR3 length equals 12 residues. V lost 6 bases, J lost 6 bases, and 11 bases lay in between. Germline CDR1 reads SNHLY; CDR2 reads FYNNEI. The chain's CDR3 is CASRPGGNGYTF. DNA for the CDR3: TGTGCCAGCAGGCCCGGAGGTAATGGCTACACCTTC.

In its sample, this clone was seen once. The chain joins TRBV29-1 to TRBJ2-1, with TRBD1 identical over 10 bases. The CDR3 consists of 13 residues. Germline V lookup: CDR1 SQVTM, CDR2 ANQGSEA. Unmatched junction bases numbered 0, after V lost 4 bases and J lost 3 bases. The CDR3 loop is CSVGTGGYNEQFF. CDR3 sequence (DNA): TGCAGCGTTGGGACAGGGGGCTACAATGAGCAGTTCTTC.

This rearrangement joins TRBV10-2 to TRBJ2-7, with D possibly matching TRBD1 (7 bases). The CDR3 loop spans 15 amino acids. With 2 bases removed from V and 2 bases from J, the gap between germline ends came to 13 bases. Germline lookup yields CDR1 WSHSY and CDR2 SAAADI. The CDR3 reads CASSEMAGGPYEQYF. Here the CDR3 DNA reads TGCGCCAGCAGTGAGATGGCAGGGGGGCCCTACGAGCAGTACTTC.

Of note for this clone: Other nucleotide sequences in the sample specify the same CDR3. The chain recombines TRBV5-1 with TRBJ1-5; 8 bases agree with TRBD1. Trimming took 4 bases from V and 6 from J; bases not matched to a gene: 9. CDR1 is SGHRS, CDR2 YFSETQ, per germline. This CDR3 spans 15 amino acids. Here the CDR3 reads CASSPETGGVQPQHF. The CDR3 DNA reads as TGCGCCAGCAGCCCAGAAACAGGGGGGGTTCAGCCCCAGCATTTT. The whole variable domain, remainder taken from reference TRBV5-1 and TRBJ1-5, is KAGVTQTPRYLIKTRGQQVTLSCSPISGHRSVSWYQQTPGQGLQFLFEYFSETQRNKGNFPGRFSGRQFSNSRSEMNVSTLELGDSALYLCASSPETGGVQPQHFGDGTRLSIL.

V and J are TRBV14 and TRBJ2-2; D is ambiguous. Trimming stripped 7 bases from V and 4 bases from J, with 25 bases between. The CDR3 has 18 residues. The germline V gene has CDR1 SGHDN and CDR2 FVKESK. This CDR3 reads CASTRPSGEPRSTGELFF. CDR3 nucleotides: TGTGCCAGCACGCGGCCTAGTGGGGAACCTCGGAGCACCGGGGAGCTGTTTTTT.

The chain recombines TRBV18 with TRBJ1-5, with D tentatively TRBD1 (6 bases). The CDR3 consists of 14 residues. Germline loops: CDR1 KGHSH, CDR2 LQKENI. Trimming stripped 5 bases from V and 5 bases from J, with 13 bases between. The CDR3, as DNA: TGTGCCAGCTCATCAACAGGGAATTATCAGCCCCAGCATTTT. Translated, it gives CASSSTGNYQPQHF.

This clone was recorded a few times. The chain uses TRBV30 and TRBJ1-2; D gene unclear. Germline CDR1 and CDR2: GTSNPN and SVGIG (reference sequence). With 0 bases removed from V and 5 bases from J, the gap between germline ends came to 16 bases. The CDR3 has 15 residues. The CDR3 spells CAWSVSRPSSYGYTF. The CDR3, as DNA: TGTGCCTGGAGTGTAAGTAGGCCCTCGTCGTATGGCTACACCTTC.

The J gene is TRBJ2-7, the V gene TRBV10-2; D gene unclear. Trimming stripped 5 bases from V and 5 bases from J, with 10 bases between. The CDR3 totals 12 residues. Germline CDR1 reads WSHSY; CDR2 reads SAAADI. The CDR3 sequence is CASSPVGDEQYF. CDR3 coding DNA: TGCGCCAGCAGTCCCGTGGGCGACGAGCAGTACTTC.

The rearrangement joins TRBV7-2 to TRBJ2-2; D is unclear. The V end lost 1 base, the J end lost 9 bases, and 6 bases lay between the germline ends. Germline-derived CDR1 and CDR2 are SGHTA and FQGNSA. The CDR3 loop spans 12 amino acids. Written as DNA, the CDR3 is TGTGCCAGCAGCTTAGATCTCTGGGAGCTGTTTTTT. This translates into CASSLDLWELFF.

V is TRBV11-2 and J is TRBJ2-7; D remains ambiguous. V was trimmed by 1 base and J by 5 bases, leaving 12 bases between them. The germline CDR1 and CDR2 sequences are SGHAT and FQNNGV. CDR3 length equals 14 residues. DNA of the CDR3: TGTGCCAGCAGCTTAGTCCCTCCCGGGCACGAGCAGTACTTC. This translates into CASSLVPPGHEQYF.

The CDR3 region is CARCHRNTGELFF. The CDR3 DNA is TGTGCCAGATGTCACAGAAACACCGGGGAGCTGTTTTTT. V is TRBV27 and J is TRBJ2-2, with D uncertain. The V end was cut by 9 bases, the J end by 2 bases, with 10 bases between. The CDR3 spans 13 residues. The germline V gene has CDR1 MNHEY and CDR2 SMNVEV (reference sequence).